This paragraph covers one TCR beta chain sequence. Its antigen is currently unknown. The table came from immunoSEQ multiplex PCR; TCRdb's copy has only in-frame clones and leaves some out. This table has 150,000 to 250,000 clones, 80% to 95% appearing once. CDR3 length equals 15 residues. Trimming shortened V by 4 bases and J by 4 bases, and 17 bases separated the two germline ends. Germline V lookup: CDR1 SGHAT, CDR2 FQNNGV. This entry comes from a study of T cell responses to AZD1222 COVID-19 vaccine. General observations from the study: Across spike, vaccine-associated CD4 TCRs were found, dominant at 160-218 and 743-854.

The specimen comprised peripheral blood, sampled 28 days after the second AZD1222 dose. This receptor was taken from an adult who received the AZD1222 COVID-19 vaccine. The rearrangement uses TRBV11-2 and TRBJ2-7; D is tentatively TRBD1 or TRBD2 (5 bases each). DNA of the CDR3: TGTGCCAGCAGCTCCACGAAGAGGGACGGGTACGAGCAGTACTTC. As protein: CASSSTKRDGYEQYF. Combining the CDR3 with reference TRBV11-2 and TRBJ2-7 gives the whole variable domain EAGVAQSPRYKIIEKRQSVAFWCNPISGHATLYWYQQILGQGPKLLIQFQNNGVVDDSQLPKDRFSAERLKGVDSTLKIQPAKLEDSAVYLCASSSTKRDGYEQYFGPGTRLTVT.